What follows is one T cell receptor (beta chain) and its context. The target antigen is unknown. The germline CDR1 and CDR2 sequences are DFQATT and SNEGSKA (reference sequence). Trimming shortened V by 6 bases and J by 8 bases, and 13 bases separated the two germline ends. The CDR3 covers 11 residues. The data stem from a study of T cells in narcolepsy. Study-wide results and limits: Comparing one patient's CSF and blood CD4+ clonotypes highlighted HCRT- and TRIB2-specific autoreactive clonotypes.

The assay was immunoSEQ multiplex PCR, and TCRdb's table has in-frame clones only and misses some. The table lists around 13,000 clones, about 89% of them singletons. Sequenced: CD45RA- memory CD4+ T cells from PBMCs. This rearrangement joins TRBV20-1 to TRBJ1-2, with D tentatively TRBD1 (6 bases). This TCR was sampled from a human donor with narcolepsy. This CDR3 reads CSAPTGMGYTF. In nucleotides, the CDR3 is TGCAGTGCCCCGACAGGAATGGGCTACACCTTC.